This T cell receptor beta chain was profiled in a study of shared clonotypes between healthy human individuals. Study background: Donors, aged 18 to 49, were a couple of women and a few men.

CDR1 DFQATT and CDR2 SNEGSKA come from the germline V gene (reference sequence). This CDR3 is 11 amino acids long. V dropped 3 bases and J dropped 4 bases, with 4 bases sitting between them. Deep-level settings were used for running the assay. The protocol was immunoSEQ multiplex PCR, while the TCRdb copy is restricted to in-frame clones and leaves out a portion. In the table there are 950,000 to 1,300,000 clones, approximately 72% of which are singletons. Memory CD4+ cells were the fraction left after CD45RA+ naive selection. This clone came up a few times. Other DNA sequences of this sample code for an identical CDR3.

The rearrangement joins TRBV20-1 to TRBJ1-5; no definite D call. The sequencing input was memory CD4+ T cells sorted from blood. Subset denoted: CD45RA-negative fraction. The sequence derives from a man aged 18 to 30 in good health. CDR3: CSASGNQPQHF. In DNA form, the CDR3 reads TGCAGTGCTAGTGGGAATCAGCCCCAGCATTTT.